The rows below give T cell receptor beta chains drawn from one sample of a study of blood T cell repertoires in COVID-19. Clones were sequenced by immunoSEQ multiplex PCR, and TCRdb holds only the in-frame ones, with some missing. The sample has over 250,000 clones; around 84% are singletons. The specimen was peripheral blood. These receptors originate from a human donor with COVID-19, enrolled during active disease. The donor label of this sample is uncertain. Both conserved end residues are part of each CDR3. The D gene is left open where the match is weak. Size is omitted from some rows. Given values are once, few, many or a class for expanded clones.

d_call,v_call,j_call,clone_size,cdr3_nt,cdr3_aa
-,TRBV25-1,TRBJ2-7,-,TGTGCCAGCAAGTACGAGGGCAGGTACGAGCAGTACTTC,CASKYEGRYEQYF
TRBD2,TRBV5-1,TRBJ2-3,few,TGCGCCAGCAGCAAACAACCAGTGCGGGAGGGCGGTAGTACGCAGTATTTT,CASSKQPVREGGSTQYF
-,TRBV20-1,TRBJ2-5,-,TGCAGTGCTAGTCCAGGCGCCCAAGAGACCCAGTACTTC,CSASPGAQETQYF
TRBD2,TRBV30,TRBJ2-7,-,TGTGCCTGGAGTGTAGGTTTGGGACTAGCGAACTCCTACGAGCAGTACTTC,CAWSVGLGLANSYEQYF
TRBD2,TRBV7-2,TRBJ2-1,-,TGTGCCAGCAGCTTCAACGGACTAGCGGGAGGGTACTATGAGCAGTTCTTC,CASSFNGLAGGYYEQFF
TRBD2,TRBV11-3,TRBJ2-2,-,TGTGCCAGCAGCCCTACTAGCGGGAGGAGCGGGGAGCTGTTTTTT,CASSPTSGRSGELFF
TRBD1,TRBV11-2,TRBJ2-5,-,TGTGCCAGCAGCTTAGGGACAGTACCACAGGGGCCGTCGGAGACCCAGTACTTC,CASSLGTVPQGPSETQYF
-,TRBV29-1,TRBJ1-1,-,TGCAGCGTTCCCCGGGACACCCGACTCACTGAAGCTTTCTTT,CSVPRDTRLTEAFF
TRBD1,TRBV7-7,TRBJ2-1,-,TGTGCTAGCAGCGAAAAGGACAGGGTACCCTACAATGAGCAGTTCTTC,CASSEKDRVPYNEQFF
-,TRBV4-2,TRBJ2-5,-,TGTGCCAGCAGCCAAAGCCCAACCCAGGGGCCAGAGACCCAGTACTTC,CASSQSPTQGPETQYF
TRBD2,TRBV18,TRBJ2-1,-,TGTGCCAGCTCACCAGGCCCCCTAACTAGCGTGGATCACAATGAGCAGTTCTTC,CASSPGPLTSVDHNEQFF
TRBD1,TRBV4-1,TRBJ1-2,-,TGCGCCAGCAGCCAAGCAAACGGACAGGTGTGGGGCTACACCTTC,CASSQANGQVWGYTF
-,TRBV7-8,TRBJ1-5,-,TGTGCCAGCAGCTTAGCCCGGACAGCTAATCAGCCCCAGCATTTT,CASSLARTANQPQHF
-,TRBV18,TRBJ1-6,-,TGTGCCAGCTCAATCGACAGTAGAGATTCACCCCTCCACTTT,CASSIDSRDSPLHF
TRBD1,TRBV19,TRBJ2-3,-,TGTGCCAGTAGTATTCAAGGGACAGGAGGAGATACGCAGTATTTT,CASSIQGTGGDTQYF
-,TRBV7-2,TRBJ1-5,-,TGTGCCAGCAGTTCAACAGGGCATCAGCCCCAGCATTTT,CASSSTGHQPQHF
-,TRBV27,TRBJ1-1,once,TGTGCCAGCAGACCGGGGAGGGGAAACACTGAAGCTTTCTTT,CASRPGRGNTEAFF
-,TRBV5-1,TRBJ2-3,-,TGCGCCAGCAGCTTGGACCCGAATAACAGCAGGCCCACAGATACGCAGTATTTT,CASSLDPNNSRPTDTQYF
-,TRBV6-5,TRBJ2-3,few,TGTGCCAGCTTATCGAGGGACACAGATACGCAGTATTTT,CASLSRDTDTQYF
-,TRBV7-3,TRBJ1-1,-,TGTGCCAGCAGCCCGACAGGCCAAAACACTGAAGCTTTCTTT,CASSPTGQNTEAFF
-,TRBV3-1/TRBV3-2,TRBJ2-7,-,TGTGCCAGCAGGGCCTCCTACGAGCAGTACTTC,CASRASYEQYF
TRBD2,TRBV4-1,TRBJ2-2,-,TGCGCCAGCAGCCAAGCCGGGACTAGCGGGACTGGGGGCGGGGAGCTGTTTTTT,CASSQAGTSGTGGGELFF
-,TRBV10-1,TRBJ1-1,few,TGCGCCAGCAGTGACGGCGGACTTAACACTGAAGCTTTCTTT,CASSDGGLNTEAFF
TRBD2,TRBV30,TRBJ2-1,few,TGTGCCTGGAGGGGACGAATCGGTGGGACTAGCGGGAGTACGGAGCAGTTCTTC,CAWRGRIGGTSGSTEQFF
-,TRBV7-8,TRBJ2-5,-,TGTGCCAGCAGCTTGGGGCGGATCCCAGGGACCCAGTACTTC,CASSLGRIPGTQYF
-,TRBV6-1,TRBJ1-1,-,TGTGCCAGCAGTGACAGGGGCGTGGGGAACACTGAAGCTTTCTTT,CASSDRGVGNTEAFF
-,TRBV28,TRBJ2-7,-,TGTGCCAGCAGCCCCCCTTTTGGAGGACGGCACGAGCAGTACTTC,CASSPPFGGRHEQYF
TRBD1,TRBV19,TRBJ1-1,-,TGTGCCAGTAGTATTGGACAGGGGGGTGAAGCTTTCTTT,CASSIGQGGEAFF
TRBD2,TRBV3-1/TRBV3-2,TRBJ2-7,-,TGTGCCAGCAGCTATACTAGCGAGGAGCAGTACTTC,CASSYTSEEQYF
TRBD1,TRBV28,TRBJ2-5,-,TGTGCCAGCAGTTTTCCACAGGGGTGGGGGTTCGTAGAGACCCAGTACTTC,CASSFPQGWGFVETQYF
-,TRBV5-1,TRBJ1-6,once,TGCGCCAGCAGCTTGGTAACTGAAGTCATCCATAATTCACCCCTCCACTTT,CASSLVTEVIHNSPLHF
TRBD2,TRBV20-1,TRBJ2-7,-,TGCAGTGCTAGTTCGGGACTAGCGGGAAACGAGCAGTACTTC,CSASSGLAGNEQYF
-,TRBV9,TRBJ1-2,-,TGTGCCAGCAGCGCAAACCGGGACACCTATGGCTACACCTTC,CASSANRDTYGYTF
TRBD1,TRBV28,TRBJ2-2,-,TGTGCCAGCAGCCCCGGGACAGGGAGGACCGGGGAGCTGTTTTTT,CASSPGTGRTGELFF
-,TRBV3-1/TRBV3-2,TRBJ2-3,-,TGTGCCAGCAGCCAAGTAACAGGGTGGGCCACAGATACGCAGTATTTT,CASSQVTGWATDTQYF
TRBD1,TRBV5-1,TRBJ1-2,-,TGCGCCAGCGGGGACAGGGCGGGCTATGGCTACACCTTC,CASGDRAGYGYTF